The 25 T cell receptor beta chains in this list originate from one sample, sequenced in a study of T cell changes during pregnancy in multiple sclerosis. The data were produced by immunoSEQ multiplex PCR, yet TCRdb's version contains in-frame clones alone and is incomplete. Of over 35,000 clones in the sample, approximately 94% are singletons; the top ten hold 6.5% to 9.5%. The specimen was CD8+ T cells from peripheral blood mononuclear cells, collected in the third trimester of pregnancy. All receptors derive from a female donor with multiple sclerosis, enrolled in a pregnancy study.

This chain connects TRBV28 to TRBJ2-5, with a tentative D call TRBD2 (6 bases). Germline CDR1 is MDHEN and CDR2 is SYDVKM. Deletions cut 5 bases from V and 4 bases from J, with 14 bases between. The CDR3 extends over 14 amino acids. CDR3 protein: CASSPRLVGETQYF. The CDR3 nucleotides read TGTGCCAGCAGTCCCCGACTAGTAGGAGAGACCCAGTACTTC.

The V and J genes are TRBV14 and TRBJ2-7, with a tentative D call TRBD2 (5 bases). The CDR3 spans 15 residues. CDR1 and CDR2 (germline): SGHDN, FVKESK. V lost 5 bases and J lost 6, with 20 bases in between. The CDR3 DNA reads as TGTGCCAGCAGCTTTGAAGGACTCCCTCTGGGCGAGCAGTACTTC. Translated: CASSFEGLPLGEQYF. Full variable domain (remainder filled in from reference TRBV14 and TRBJ2-7): EAGVTQFPSHSVIEKGQTVTLRCDPISGHDNLYWYRRVMGKEIKFLLHFVKESKQDESGMPNNRFLAERTGGTYSTLKVQPAELEDSGVYFCASSFEGLPLGEQYFGPGTRLTVT.

In DNA form, the CDR3 reads TGTGCCAGCCTTCTCACTTTCGGGACAGGGGAAAAACTGTTTTTT. It yields the protein CASLLTFGTGEKLFF. This chain connects TRBV28 to TRBJ1-4; 9 bases are shared with TRBD1. V lost 8 bases, J lost 8 bases, and 12 bases stayed unmatched. CDR3 length: 15 residues. Germline-derived CDR1 and CDR2 are MDHEN and SYDVKM.

J is TRBJ2-3 and V is TRBV28; TRBD2 matches 11 bases. From germline, CDR1 is MDHEN and CDR2 SYDVKM. This CDR3 contains 16 residues. After removal of 2 bases from V and 5 bases from J, the junction contained 6 bases not matched to a gene. The CDR3 here is CASSLLLTSGEDTQYF. CDR3 in DNA: TGTGCCAGCAGTTTACTTCTGACTAGCGGGGAAGATACGCAGTATTTT.

The chain employs TRBV20-1 and TRBJ2-1; TRBD2 is a possible D gene (6 bases). V gave up 7 bases and J gave up 8 bases, with 9 bases separating them. CDR3 length: 10 amino acids. Germline loops: CDR1 DFQATT, CDR2 SNEGSKA (reference sequence). CDR3 DNA: TGCAGTGTCAGGGAGGATGAGCAGTTCTTC. Protein sequence: CSVREDEQFF.

This chain uses TRBV9 with TRBJ1-2; D may be TRBD1 (6 bases). Germline loops: CDR1 SGDLS, CDR2 YYNGEE. CDR3 length: 12 amino acids. V lost 3 bases and J 8 bases, leaving 11 bases between the germline ends. The CDR3 coding sequence is TGTGCCAGCAGCGACAGGGTAGAAGGCTACACCTTC. Translation gives CASSDRVEGYTF.

The V call is TRBV29-1, the J call TRBJ2-1; D unclear. The germline V gene encodes CDR1 SQVTM and CDR2 ANQGSEA. The CDR3 runs 13 residues. Trimming removed 4 bases from V and 0 bases from J, with 7 bases in between. CDR3 amino acids: CSVVPSSYNEQFF. In DNA form, the CDR3 reads TGCAGCGTTGTCCCCAGCTCCTACAATGAGCAGTTCTTC.

This clone has a handful of counts. The chain has TRBV27 and TRBJ2-7; perhaps TRBD1 as D (6 bases). V lost 4 bases, J lost 9 bases, and 19 bases lay in between. CDR1 is MNHEY and CDR2 is SMNVEV in the germline V gene (reference sequence). There are 14 residues in the CDR3. The CDR3 is CASSSRDTLSGQYF. The CDR3, as DNA: TGTGCCAGCAGTTCCCGGGACACTCTTTCCGGGCAGTACTTC.

The chain combines TRBV27 with TRBJ2-3; no firm D call. CDR3 length equals 13 residues. Looked up from germline, CDR1 is MNHEY and CDR2 is SMNVEV (reference sequence). Trimming cost V 1 base and J 6 bases, with 8 bases left between them. The CDR3 reads CASSLWPTDTQYF. CDR3 DNA: TGTGCCAGCAGTTTATGGCCCACGGATACGCAGTATTTT.

The V gene is TRBV7-2, the J gene TRBJ1-2; possible D gene TRBD1, 5 bases. With 1 base removed from V and 3 bases from J, the gap between germline ends came to 12 bases. Germline lookup yields CDR1 SGHTA and CDR2 FQGNSA. The CDR3 has 15 amino acids. DNA of the CDR3: TGTGCCAGCAGCTTAGGGTCAGGGTTTGACTATGGCTACACCTTC. Residues: CASSLGSGFDYGYTF.

The rearrangement links TRBV2 to TRBJ2-1; no clear D. In germline, CDR1 is SNHLY, CDR2 FYNNEI. The CDR3 totals 14 residues. Trimming left V 3 bases short and J 0 bases short, with 6 bases between. CDR3 region: CASSERNSYNEQFF. The CDR3 coding sequence is TGTGCCAGCAGTGAGAGGAACTCCTACAATGAGCAGTTCTTC.

The chain links TRBV2 to TRBJ2-2; 12 nucleotides agree with TRBD1. Germline values: CDR1 SNHLY, CDR2 FYNNEI. Trimming at V came to 3 bases and at J to 5 bases, leaving 1 base not matched to a gene. The CDR3 length is 15 residues. CDR3 residues: CASSEGQGATGELFF. The CDR3, as DNA: TGTGCCAGCAGTGAGGGACAGGGGGCGACCGGGGAGCTGTTTTTT.

The V call is TRBV28, the J call TRBJ2-7, with 8 bases that match TRBD2. Germline V CDR1 and CDR2: MDHEN, SYDVKM. Germline trimming cut 0 bases from V and 5 bases from J; bases unmatched to any gene: 6. The CDR3 contains 15 residues. The CDR3 sequence is CASSLWAGGLNEQYF. The CDR3 bases are TGTGCCAGCAGTTTATGGGCGGGAGGACTTAACGAGCAGTACTTC.

This clone was detected only once. The chain has TRBV28 and TRBJ2-1; TRBD1 is a possible D gene (6 bases). CDR1 and CDR2 (germline): MDHEN, SYDVKM. Trimming left V 3 bases short and J 5 bases short, with 8 bases between. The CDR3 runs to 13 residues. The CDR3 DNA reads TGTGCCAGCAGTTTTGGGGGCAACAATGAGCAGTTCTTC. Translating it yields CASSFGGNNEQFF.

The chain combines TRBV27 with TRBJ1-5; maybe TRBD1 (6 bases). The V end lost 4 bases, the J end lost 7 bases, and 11 bases lay between the germline ends. Per the germline V gene, CDR1 is MNHEY and CDR2 is SMNVEV (reference sequence). The CDR3 is 13 amino acids. CDR3 protein: CASSSYQGQPQHF. CDR3 coding DNA: TGTGCCAGCAGTTCGTACCAGGGGCAGCCCCAGCATTTT.

The CDR3 sequence is CASSESAGGASEAFF. DNA for the CDR3: TGTGCCAGCAGTGAATCGGCAGGGGGCGCCTCTGAAGCTTTCTTT. This chain connects TRBV25-1 to TRBJ1-1; 8 nucleotides agree with TRBD1. CDR1 MGHDK and CDR2 SYGVNS come from the germline V gene. V was clipped by 1 base and J by 6 bases; unmatched bases: 7. The CDR3 extends over 15 amino acids.

This sequence joins TRBV5-1 and TRBJ2-7; possibly TRBD2 for D (7 bases). With 0 bases removed from V and 2 bases from J, the gap between germline ends came to 12 bases. Germline V gene lookup returns CDR1 SGHRS and CDR2 YFSETQ. This CDR3 contains 15 residues. CDR3: CASSLAGGLAYEQYF. In DNA form, the CDR3 reads TGCGCCAGCAGCTTGGCCGGGGGGCTCGCCTACGAGCAGTACTTC. Variable domain in full (rest from reference TRBV5-1 and TRBJ2-7): KAGVTQTPRYLIKTRGQQVTLSCSPISGHRSVSWYQQTPGQGLQFLFEYFSETQRNKGNFPGRFSGRQFSNSRSEMNVSTLELGDSALYLCASSLAGGLAYEQYFGPGTRLTVT.

As DNA, the CDR3 is TGTGCCAGCAGTGGACAAGGGATCAATCAGCCCCAGCATTTT. Its protein is CASSGQGINQPQHF. The chain couples TRBV7-9 to TRBJ1-5; D perhaps matches TRBD1 (5 bases). V was clipped by 6 bases and J by 3 bases, with 12 bases between them. Germline-derived CDR1 and CDR2 are SEHNR and FQNEAQ (reference sequence). The CDR3 spans 14 residues.

This chain joins TRBV7-2 and TRBJ2-7; TRBD1 aligns across 7 bases. This CDR3 spans 16 amino acids. The ends lost 5 bases at V and 0 bases at J; junction bases unmatched: 10. Germline values: CDR1 SGHTA, CDR2 FQGNSA. CDR3 in amino acids: CASSLWWTGSSYEQYF. Written as DNA, the CDR3 is TGTGCCAGCAGCCTGTGGTGGACAGGAAGCTCCTACGAGCAGTACTTC.

The chain employs TRBV4-1 and TRBJ1-1; 8 nucleotides line up with TRBD1. V was pared by 8 bases and J by 3 bases, with 17 bases of the junction left unmatched. Germline V gene data show CDR1 as MGHRA and CDR2 as YSYEKL. CDR3 length: 17 residues. The DNA for the CDR3 is TGCGCCAGCGCAGGTCCGGGAACAGGGGGTGCCCACACTGAAGCTTTCTTT. Translated: CASAGPGTGGAHTEAFF.

The chain joins TRBV6-5 to TRBJ1-5, with D perhaps TRBD1 (6 bases). Germline V gene sequence: CDR1 MNHEY, CDR2 SVGAGI. The CDR3 covers 13 residues. V shed 9 bases and J shed 3 bases, with 12 bases lying between them. The DNA of the CDR3 is TGTGCCAGTAAACAGGGAAACAATCAGCCCCAGCATTTT. This encodes CASKQGNNQPQHF.

The rearrangement joins TRBV9 to TRBJ2-1; TRBD2 agrees at 9 bases. V lost 3 bases and J lost 0; bases outside the gene matches: 7. The CDR3 has 17 amino acids. CDR1 and CDR2 (germline): SGDLS, YYNGEE. The CDR3 DNA reads TGTGCCAGCAGCGGATCTAGCGGGACCAACTCCTACAATGAGCAGTTCTTC. Protein: CASSGSSGTNSYNEQFF. The complete variable domain, with remaining parts taken from reference TRBV9 and TRBJ2-1, reads DSGVTQTPKHLITATGQRVTLRCSPRSGDLSVYWYQQSLDQGLQFLIQYYNGEERAKGNILERFSAQQFPDLHSELNLSSLELGDSALYFCASSGSSGTNSYNEQFFGPGTRLTVL.

The chain uses TRBV7-9 and TRBJ2-1, with TRBD2 matching over 10 bases. V gave up 4 bases and J gave up 1 base; unmatched junction bases: 1. Germline CDR1 and CDR2: SEHNR and FQNEAQ (reference sequence). The CDR3 is 15 amino acids. The CDR3 DNA reads as TGTGCCAGCAGCTCGACTAGCGGGTCCTACAATGAGCAGTTCTTC. Amino acids: CASSSTSGSYNEQFF.

The rearrangement links TRBV29-1 to TRBJ2-5; D gene uncertain. The CDR3 sequence is 10 residues long. Germline V gene lookup returns CDR1 SQVTM and CDR2 ANQGSEA. With 6 bases removed from V and 2 bases from J, the gap between germline ends came to 4 bases. CDR3 sequence reads: CSVAQETQYF. The CDR3 bases are TGCAGCGTGGCTCAAGAGACCCAGTACTTC.

This rearrangement joins TRBV27 to TRBJ2-1; D may be TRBD2 (6 bases). The CDR3 totals 12 residues. Germline V gene lookup returns CDR1 MNHEY and CDR2 SMNVEV (reference sequence). The V gene lost 10 bases and the J gene lost 4 bases, with 11 bases spanning the gap. The CDR3 nucleotides are TGTGCCACAGGCGGGGAGTACAATGAGCAGTTCTTC. Encoded protein: CATGGEYNEQFF.